The 10 T cell receptor beta chains below come from one sample, sequenced in a study of immune evolution from preneoplasia to lung adenocarcinoma. Assay: immunoSEQ multiplex PCR; the TCRdb copy retains only in-frame clones and omits some. The repertoire holds roughly 8,300 clones, with approximately 83% as singletons. Sequencing used FFPE invasive lung adenocarcinoma tissue. These receptors came from a person aged 50-70 years with lung adenocarcinoma.

The gene calls are TRBV9 and TRBJ1-1, with TRBD1 as a possible D gene (5 bases). Trimming took off 4 bases at V and 4 bases at J, with 17 bases between the two ends. Germline V gene sequence: CDR1 SGDLS, CDR2 YYNGEE. The CDR3 runs 15 residues. The CDR3 region is CASSRREPGGTEAFF. In DNA, the CDR3 is TGTGCCAGCAGCAGACGGGAGCCGGGGGGCACTGAAGCTTTCTTT.

The chain carries TRBV9 and TRBJ2-7; D ambiguous. Trimming took 1 base from V and 5 from J, leaving 13 bases between them. CDR3 size: 14 residues. Germline CDR1 reads SGDLS; CDR2 reads YYNGEE. CDR3 protein: CASSVTPLIDEQYF. The CDR3 DNA reads as TGTGCCAGCAGCGTAACCCCCTTGATCGACGAGCAGTACTTC.

The chain links TRBV4-1 to TRBJ2-1, with 7 nucleotides matching TRBD2. Germline lookup yields CDR1 MGHRA and CDR2 YSYEKL. V lost 4 bases to trimming and J lost 1 base; unmatched junction nucleotides: 4. The CDR3 is made up of 15 amino acids. The CDR3 here is CASSLAAGSYNEQFF. The CDR3 DNA is TGCGCCAGCAGCCTTGCAGCGGGGTCCTACAATGAGCAGTTCTTC.

The CDR3 protein is CASTLSPTNEKLFF. The CDR3, as DNA: TGTGCCAGCACGCTGAGCCCCACTAATGAAAAACTGTTTTTT. The chain recombines TRBV11-1 with TRBJ1-4, with D unclear. This CDR3 has 14 residues. V was shortened by 7 bases and J by 2 bases, with 11 bases between the two germline ends. CDR1 and CDR2 (germline): SGHAT, FQDESV (reference sequence).

The chain recombines TRBV6-5 with TRBJ1-1; D possibly corresponds to TRBD1 (5 bases). This CDR3 has 15 residues. Germline V gene lookup returns CDR1 MNHEY and CDR2 SVGAGI. V was trimmed by 8 bases and J by 0 bases, leaving 16 bases between them. CDR3 coding DNA: TGTGCCAGCGGGGTAGAGGGGTCCATGAACACTGAAGCTTTCTTT. Encoded protein: CASGVEGSMNTEAFF.

A remark on this clone: Other DNA sequences in the sample encode the same CDR3. The rearrangement links TRBV6-4 to TRBJ2-1, with D possibly TRBD2 on 5 matching bases. The ends were cut back, 0 bases at V and 0 bases at J, with 21 bases in the middle. Germline CDR1 MRHNA, CDR2 SNTAGT. The CDR3 has 20 amino acids. Written as DNA, the CDR3 is TGTGCCAGCAGTGACTCGAGGCTAGCAGCCATCTTGAGCTCCTACAATGAGCAGTTCTTC. This encodes CASSDSRLAAILSSYNEQFF.

The chain recombines TRBV7-2 with TRBJ2-7, with a weak D call TRBD2 (7 bases). This CDR3 has 15 residues. The V gene lost 4 bases and the J gene lost 3 bases, with 16 bases spanning the gap. Looked up from germline, CDR1 is SGHTA and CDR2 is FQGNSA. The CDR3 DNA follows: TGTGCCAGCAGCTCACAGTCTAGGGGGGGCTACGAGCAGTACTTC. This translates into CASSSQSRGGYEQYF.

J is TRBJ2-5 and V is TRBV13, with D tentatively TRBD2 (5 bases). V lost 0 bases, J lost 5 bases, and 13 bases lay in between. The germline CDR1 and CDR2 sequences are PRHDT and FYEKMQ (reference sequence). The CDR3 sequence is 15 residues long. The CDR3 DNA reads TGTGCCAGCAGCTTAGGGCTGGGTAGCGTGGAGACCCAGTACTTC. Protein: CASSLGLGSVETQYF. The full variable domain, its missing parts supplied by reference TRBV13 and TRBJ2-5, is AAGVIQSPRHLIKEKRETATLKCYPIPRHDTVYWYQQGPGQDPQFLISFYEKMQSDKGSIPDRFSAQQFSDYHSELNMSSLELGDSALYFCASSLGLGSVETQYFGPGTRLLVL.

J is TRBJ2-2 and V is TRBV11-2; possible D gene TRBD1, 6 bases. The CDR3 has 17 residues. Per the germline V gene, CDR1 is SGHAT and CDR2 is FQNNGV. Trimming removed 6 bases at V and 3 bases at J, with 20 bases between. The CDR3 region has the DNA TGTGCCAGCAGTTCAGGGGTCAGGGACGCGTACACCGGGGAGCTGTTTTTT. Protein sequence: CASSSGVRDAYTGELFF. The variable domain in full, completed from reference TRBV11-2 and TRBJ2-2, reads EAGVAQSPRYKIIEKRQSVAFWCNPISGHATLYWYQQILGQGPKLLIQFQNNGVVDDSQLPKDRFSAERLKGVDSTLKIQPAKLEDSAVYLCASSSGVRDAYTGELFFGEGSRLTVL.

The rearrangement links TRBV10-3 to TRBJ2-7, with D perhaps matching TRBD1 (5 bases). V was shortened by 2 bases and J by 0 bases, with 20 bases between the two germline ends. Germline V CDR1 and CDR2: ENHRY, SYGVKD. The CDR3 is 18 amino acids. CDR3 sequence reads: CAISEQGWGRHSSYEQYF. CDR3 in DNA: TGTGCCATCAGTGAGCAAGGGTGGGGCAGGCACAGCTCCTACGAGCAGTACTTC.